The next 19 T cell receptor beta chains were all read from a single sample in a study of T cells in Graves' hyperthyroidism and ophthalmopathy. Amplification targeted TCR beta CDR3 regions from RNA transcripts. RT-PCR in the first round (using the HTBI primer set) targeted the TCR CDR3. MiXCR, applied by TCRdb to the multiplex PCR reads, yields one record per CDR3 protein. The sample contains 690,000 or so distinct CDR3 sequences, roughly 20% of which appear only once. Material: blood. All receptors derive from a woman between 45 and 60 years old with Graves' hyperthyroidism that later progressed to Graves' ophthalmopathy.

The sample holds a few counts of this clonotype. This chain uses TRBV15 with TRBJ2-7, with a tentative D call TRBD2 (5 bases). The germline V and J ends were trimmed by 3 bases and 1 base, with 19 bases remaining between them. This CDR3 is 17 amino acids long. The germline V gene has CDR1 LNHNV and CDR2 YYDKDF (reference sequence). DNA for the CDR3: TGTGCCACCAGCAGTGTACGCGGGCAGTCGGATTCCTACGAGCAGTACTTC. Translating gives CATSSVRGQSDSYEQYF.

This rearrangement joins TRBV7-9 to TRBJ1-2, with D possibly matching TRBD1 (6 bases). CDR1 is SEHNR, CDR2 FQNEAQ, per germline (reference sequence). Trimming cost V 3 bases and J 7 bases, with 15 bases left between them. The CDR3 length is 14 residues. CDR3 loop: CASSLETVGAGYTF. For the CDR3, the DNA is TGTGCCAGCAGCTTGGAGACAGTGGGGGCTGGCTACACCTTC.

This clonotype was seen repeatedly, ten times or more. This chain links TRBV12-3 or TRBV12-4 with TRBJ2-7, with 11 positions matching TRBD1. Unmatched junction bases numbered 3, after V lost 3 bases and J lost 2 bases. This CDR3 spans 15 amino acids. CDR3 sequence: CASSFMGQGAYEQYF. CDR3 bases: TGTGCCAGCAGTTTTATGGGACAGGGGGCCTACGAGCAGTACTTC.

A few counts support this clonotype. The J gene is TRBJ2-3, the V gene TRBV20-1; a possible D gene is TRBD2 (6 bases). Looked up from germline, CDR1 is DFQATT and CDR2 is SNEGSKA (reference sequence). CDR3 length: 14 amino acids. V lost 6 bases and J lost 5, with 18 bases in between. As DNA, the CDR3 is TGCAGTGCACCCACCGGACTAAAGCGAGATACGCAGTATTTT. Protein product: CSAPTGLKRDTQYF.

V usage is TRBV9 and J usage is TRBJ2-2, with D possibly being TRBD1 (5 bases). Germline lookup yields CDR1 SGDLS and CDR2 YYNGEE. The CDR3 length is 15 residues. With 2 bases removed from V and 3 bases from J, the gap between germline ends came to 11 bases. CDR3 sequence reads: CASSVRSGYTGELFF. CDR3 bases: TGTGCCAGCAGCGTTAGGTCAGGGTACACCGGGGAGCTGTTTTTT.

CDR3 DNA sequence: TGCGCCAGCAGCTTGGATATTAGGGGGACAAGTAGACCCCCAGATACGCAGTATTTT. This gives the protein CASSLDIRGTSRPPDTQYF. The V call is TRBV5-1, the J call TRBJ2-3; weak D call: TRBD1 (6 bases). This CDR3 spans 19 amino acids. Trimming removed 0 bases from V and 4 bases from J, with 24 bases in between. CDR1 and CDR2 (germline): SGHRS, YFSETQ. The variable domain in full, with the rest retrieved from reference TRBV5-1 and TRBJ2-3, is KAGVTQTPRYLIKTRGQQVTLSCSPISGHRSVSWYQQTPGQGLQFLFEYFSETQRNKGNFPGRFSGRQFSNSRSEMNVSTLELGDSALYLCASSLDIRGTSRPPDTQYFGPGTRLTVL.

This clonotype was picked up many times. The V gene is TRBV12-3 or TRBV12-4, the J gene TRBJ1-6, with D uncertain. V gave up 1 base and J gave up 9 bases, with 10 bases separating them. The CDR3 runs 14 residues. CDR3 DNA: TGTGCCAGCAGTTTAGGGGAGATGGGTTCACCCCTCCACTTT. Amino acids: CASSLGEMGSPLHF.

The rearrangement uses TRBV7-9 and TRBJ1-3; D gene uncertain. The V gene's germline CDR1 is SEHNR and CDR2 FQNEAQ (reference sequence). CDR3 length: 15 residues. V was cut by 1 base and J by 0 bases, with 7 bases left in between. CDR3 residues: CASSLGAPSGNTIYF. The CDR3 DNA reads TGTGCCAGCAGCTTAGGGGCACCCTCTGGAAACACCATATATTTT.

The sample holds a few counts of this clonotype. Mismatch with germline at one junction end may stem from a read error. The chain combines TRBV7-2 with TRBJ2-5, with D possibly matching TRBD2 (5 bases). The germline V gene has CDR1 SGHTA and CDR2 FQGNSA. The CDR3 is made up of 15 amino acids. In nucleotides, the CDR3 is TGTGTCAGCAGCCCATGGGCGGTTGGAGGCGAGACCCAGTACTTC. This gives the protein CVSSPWAVGGETQYF.

CDR3: CASSLWPYEQYF. The DNA for the CDR3 is TGTGCCAGCAGCTTATGGCCCTACGAGCAGTACTTC. The chain is built from TRBV7-6 and TRBJ2-7; D gene uncertain. This CDR3 is 12 amino acids long. Trimming stripped 2 bases from V and 2 bases from J, with 4 bases between. In germline, CDR1 is SGHVS, CDR2 FNYEAQ.

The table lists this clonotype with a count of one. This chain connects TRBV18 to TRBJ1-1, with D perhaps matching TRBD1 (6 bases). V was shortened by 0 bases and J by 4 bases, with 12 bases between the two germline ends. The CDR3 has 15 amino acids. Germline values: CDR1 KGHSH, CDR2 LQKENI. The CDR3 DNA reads TGTGCCAGCTCACCACCGGGACACCAGAGCACTGAAGCTTTCTTT. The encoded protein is CASSPPGHQSTEAFF.

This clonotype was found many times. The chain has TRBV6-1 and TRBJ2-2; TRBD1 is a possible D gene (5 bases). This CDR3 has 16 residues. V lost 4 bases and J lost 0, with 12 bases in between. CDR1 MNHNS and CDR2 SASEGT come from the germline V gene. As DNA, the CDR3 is TGTGCCAGCAGTGTCGAAGGGGTTGCGAACACCGGGGAGCTGTTTTTT. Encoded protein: CASSVEGVANTGELFF.

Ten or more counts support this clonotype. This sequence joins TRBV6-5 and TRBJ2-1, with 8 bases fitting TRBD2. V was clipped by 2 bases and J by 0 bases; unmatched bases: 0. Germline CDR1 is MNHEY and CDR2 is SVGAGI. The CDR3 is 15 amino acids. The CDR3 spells CASSYSGGSYNEQFF. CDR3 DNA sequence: TGTGCCAGCAGTTACAGCGGGGGCTCCTACAATGAGCAGTTCTTC.

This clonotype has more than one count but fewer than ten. As DNA, the CDR3 is TGTGCCAGTAGTACTCGACAGGAGAACACTGAAGCTTTCTTT. Encoded protein: CASSTRQENTEAFF. The chain links TRBV19 to TRBJ1-1, with TRBD1 as a possible D gene (6 bases). V was cut by 4 bases and J by 1 base, with 10 bases left in between. CDR1 and CDR2 (germline): LNHDA, SQIVND (reference sequence). The CDR3 length is 14 residues.

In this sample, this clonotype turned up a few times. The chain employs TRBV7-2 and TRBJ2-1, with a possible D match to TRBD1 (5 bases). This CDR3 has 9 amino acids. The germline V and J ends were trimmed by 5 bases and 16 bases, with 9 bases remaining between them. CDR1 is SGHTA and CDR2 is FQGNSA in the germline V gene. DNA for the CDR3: TGTGCCAGCAGCGCCACAGGTTTCTTC. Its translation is CASSATGFF.

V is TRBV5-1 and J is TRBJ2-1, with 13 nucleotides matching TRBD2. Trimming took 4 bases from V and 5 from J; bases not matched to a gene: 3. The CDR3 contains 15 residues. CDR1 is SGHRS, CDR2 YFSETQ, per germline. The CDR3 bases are TGCGCCAGCAGCGGGACTAGCGGGGTAGACAATGAGCAGTTCTTC. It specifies CASSGTSGVDNEQFF.

Written as DNA, the CDR3 is TGTGCCAGCAGCGTAGAAGTCACAGCTAATTCACCCCTCCACTTT. Translating gives CASSVEVTANSPLHF. The chain is built from TRBV9 and TRBJ1-6; D call uncertain. V was cut by 0 bases and J by 6 bases, with 10 bases left in between. Germline CDR1 reads SGDLS; CDR2 reads YYNGEE. The CDR3 is 15 residues long.

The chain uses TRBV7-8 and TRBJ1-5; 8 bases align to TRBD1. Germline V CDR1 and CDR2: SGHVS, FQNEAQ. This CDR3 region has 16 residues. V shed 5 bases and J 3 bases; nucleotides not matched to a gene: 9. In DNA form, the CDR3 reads TGTGCCAGCAGCACCCGACTGACAGGGGCCAATCAGCCCCAGCATTTT. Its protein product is CASSTRLTGANQPQHF.

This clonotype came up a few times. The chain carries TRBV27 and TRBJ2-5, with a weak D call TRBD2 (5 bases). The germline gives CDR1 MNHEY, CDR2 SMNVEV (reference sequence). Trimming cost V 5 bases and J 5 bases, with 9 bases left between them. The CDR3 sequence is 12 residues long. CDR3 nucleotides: TGTGCCAGCAGTCGACCGGGGGAGACCCAGTACTTC. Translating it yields CASSRPGETQYF.